The rows below give T cell receptor beta chains drawn from one sample of a study of CD8 T cells in ankylosing spondylitis. Using its own MiXCR run on the 5' RACE reads, TCRdb lists one record per CDR3 protein. This table holds 300,000 to 400,000 distinct CDR3 sequences, roughly 22% found once. The sequenced sample was blood, either unsorted or a sorted T cell fraction (not recorded which). These receptors all come from a male donor with ankylosing spondylitis or in good health (not recorded which). Both conserved end residues are trimmed from each CDR3.

j_call: TRBJ1-5
v_call: TRBV4-1
cdr3_aa: ASSQAQGAFYQPQH

j_call: TRBJ2-7
v_call: TRBV20-1
cdr3_aa: SARDLDRGDSYEQY

j_call: TRBJ1-2
v_call: TRBV4-1
cdr3_aa: ASSQVTGGKDYGYT

j_call: TRBJ2-5
v_call: TRBV12-3/TRBV12-4
cdr3_aa: ASSLAGLQETQY

j_call: TRBJ2-7
v_call: TRBV29-1
cdr3_aa: SVRTDFSYEQY

j_call: TRBJ2-3
v_call: TRBV7-6
cdr3_aa: ASSLGEDPDTQY

j_call: TRBJ2-5
v_call: TRBV5-1
cdr3_aa: ASSYLDGPQETQY

j_call: TRBJ2-2
v_call: TRBV10-3
cdr3_aa: AISEGGAGELF

j_call: TRBJ2-1
v_call: TRBV23-1
cdr3_aa: ASSQSTRVINEQF

j_call: TRBJ2-6
v_call: TRBV29-1
cdr3_aa: SVELWDRGRGANVLT

j_call: TRBJ1-1
v_call: TRBV29-1
cdr3_aa: SVEFAGMAEAF

j_call: TRBJ2-2
v_call: TRBV5-1
cdr3_aa: ASSLIPSGGLNTGELF

j_call: TRBJ2-5
v_call: TRBV9
cdr3_aa: ASSVAGAGGRYQETQY

j_call: TRBJ2-1
v_call: TRBV19
cdr3_aa: ASSEGGINEQF

j_call: TRBJ2-3
v_call: TRBV19
cdr3_aa: ASNVFSGNTDTQY

j_call: TRBJ1-4
v_call: TRBV12-3/TRBV12-4
cdr3_aa: ASSPAIEVNEKLF

j_call: TRBJ2-3
v_call: TRBV11-2
cdr3_aa: ASSLGSGLYTDTQY

j_call: TRBJ2-3
v_call: TRBV13
cdr3_aa: ASSLQPGEQDTQY

j_call: TRBJ1-5
v_call: TRBV6-5
cdr3_aa: ASSSRQPYSNQPQH

j_call: TRBJ2-1
v_call: TRBV20-1
cdr3_aa: SARVDSSYNEQF

j_call: TRBJ1-6
v_call: TRBV28
cdr3_aa: ASSLYPGNDSPLH

j_call: TRBJ1-1
v_call: TRBV12-3/TRBV12-4
cdr3_aa: ASSLRGLPEAF

j_call: TRBJ1-1
v_call: TRBV4-1
cdr3_aa: ASSQDSTGGTEAF